This TCR beta chain was recovered during a study of blood T cell repertoires in COVID-19. Turning to the study itself: Spain, Italy and the United States supplied samples that represented acute and convalescent COVID-19. The analysed material was cDNA or gDNA that came from T cells, B-cell-depleted T cells, or PBMCs.

Under the authors' procedure: Amplified reference gene primers provided the basis for estimating nucleated cell counts. The method was immunoSEQ multiplex PCR; TCRdb's version includes in-frame clones alone and lacks a portion of them. V, J and clone size derive from that table, while D and trimming were established from the DNA sequence. The repertoire has fewer than 60,000 clones, 90% of them found once; the top ten carry roughly 4%. There are 14 residues in the CDR3. The germline CDR1 and CDR2 sequences are LGHNT and FRNRAP. The V segment lost 10 bases and the J segment 3 bases; nucleotides outside the gene matches: 9.

Sequenced input: peripheral blood. This TCR was recovered from a human donor in a cohort sampled during active COVID-19. The chain recombines TRBV12-5 with TRBJ2-3, with 8 bases fitting TRBD2. The CDR3 bases are TGTGCTATACATAGCGGGAAACCTACAGATACGCAGTATTTT. Translated, it gives CAIHSGKPTDTQYF.